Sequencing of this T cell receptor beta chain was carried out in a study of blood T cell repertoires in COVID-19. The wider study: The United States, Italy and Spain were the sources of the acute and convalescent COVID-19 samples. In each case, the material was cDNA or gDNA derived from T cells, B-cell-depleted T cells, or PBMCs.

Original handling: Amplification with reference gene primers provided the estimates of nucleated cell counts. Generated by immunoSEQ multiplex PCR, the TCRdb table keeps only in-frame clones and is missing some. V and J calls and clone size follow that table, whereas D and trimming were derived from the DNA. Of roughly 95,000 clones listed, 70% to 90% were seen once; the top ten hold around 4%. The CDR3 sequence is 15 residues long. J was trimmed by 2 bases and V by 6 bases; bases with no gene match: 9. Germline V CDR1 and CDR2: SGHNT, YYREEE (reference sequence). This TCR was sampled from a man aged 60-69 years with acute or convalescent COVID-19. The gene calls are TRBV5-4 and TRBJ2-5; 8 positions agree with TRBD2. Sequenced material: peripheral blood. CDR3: CASILRTSGQETQYF. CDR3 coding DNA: TGTGCCAGCATCCTTAGAACTAGCGGACAAGAGACCCAGTACTTC.